This is a list of T cell receptor beta chains from one sample in a study of blood T cell repertoires in COVID-19. Clones were read by immunoSEQ multiplex PCR, and TCRdb kept only the in-frame ones, dropping some. The sample records a few hundred thousand clones, about 90% being singletons. Sequencing was performed on PBMCs or T cells enriched from blood (not recorded which). These TCRs come from a man in his thirties or forties who had recovered from COVID-19. The CDR3 runs from the conserved cysteine through the conserved F or W. D genes are given only for firm matches. Clone size is not always given. Where it is, it says once, few, many or a class for expanded clones.

CASKRGSGQIGYNEQFF | TGTGCCAGCAAGCGGGGTTCGGGACAAATTGGTTACAATGAGCAGTTCTTC | TRBJ2-1 | . | TRBV27 | .
CAWSVSDRGGNTIYF | TGTGCCTGGAGTGTGTCGGACAGGGGAGGAAACACCATATATTTT | TRBJ1-3 | . | TRBV30 | TRBD1
CAIKASGSGGVGGEQFF | TGTGCCATCAAGGCTAGCGGGAGTGGGGGCGTCGGGGGTGAGCAGTTCTTC | TRBJ2-1 | . | TRBV10-3 | TRBD2
CASAGTGSLEQFF | TGCGCCAGCGCCGGGACAGGGAGTCTTGAGCAGTTCTTC | TRBJ2-1 | . | TRBV5-1 | TRBD1
CASSLRGGRSVLGTEAFF | TGTGCCAGCAGCTTAAGGGGGGGTAGGTCTGTTTTGGGCACTGAAGCTTTCTTT | TRBJ1-1 | . | TRBV7-8 | .
CASSPRQGSNYGYTF | TGTGCCAGCTCACCCAGACAGGGGTCTAACTATGGCTACACCTTC | TRBJ1-2 | once | TRBV18 | TRBD1
CASSDGGLTNQPQHF | TGTGCCAGCAGTGACGGGGGACTGACCAATCAGCCCCAGCATTTT | TRBJ1-5 | . | TRBV28 | .
CSVEDPRQGPFIYEQFF | TGCAGCGTTGAAGACCCACGACAGGGACCCTTTATCTATGAGCAGTTCTTC | TRBJ2-1 | . | TRBV29-1 | TRBD1
CASSAGTHRGDEQFF | TGTGCCAGCAGCGCCGGGACCCATCGGGGGGATGAGCAGTTCTTC | TRBJ2-1 | . | TRBV9 | TRBD2
CASAPGQDSPLHF | TGTGCCAGCGCACCGGGACAGGATTCACCCCTCCACTTT | TRBJ1-6 | . | TRBV27 | TRBD1
CASSLSPPGDNTEAFF | TGTGCCAGCAGTTTATCACCCCCAGGGGACAACACTGAAGCTTTCTTT | TRBJ1-1 | . | TRBV27 | .
CATSDPTGSLRGYTF | TGTGCCACCAGTGACCCGACAGGGTCTTTGCGTGGCTACACCTTC | TRBJ1-2 | once | TRBV24-1 | TRBD1
CASSLGQGAYEQYF | TGTGCCAGCAGCTTAGGGCAGGGGGCTTACGAGCAGTACTTC | TRBJ2-7 | . | TRBV7-2 | TRBD1
CASSHPPRLAGGPLPYTGELFF | TGTGCCAGCAGCCATCCTCCGAGACTAGCGGGAGGGCCGCTTCCTTACACCGGGGAGCTGTTTTTT | TRBJ2-2 | . | TRBV28 | TRBD2
CASSSTSGNRNEQFF | TGTGCCAGCAGCAGCACTAGCGGGAATAGGAATGAGCAGTTCTTC | TRBJ2-1 | . | TRBV7-2 | TRBD2
CASSLTNGLAGGVYF | TGCGCCAGCAGCCTCACCAACGGACTAGCGGGAGGAGTGTACTTC | TRBJ2-7 | . | TRBV5-1 | TRBD2
CASSPPGPGETQYF | TGTGCCAGCTCACCACCCGGACCAGGGGAGACCCAGTACTTC | TRBJ2-5 | . | TRBV18 | .
CAWSVRVSDTQYF | TGTGCCTGGAGTGTACGGGTGAGCGATACGCAGTATTTT | TRBJ2-3 | . | TRBV30 | .
CAIRGRDNSPLHF | TGTGCCATCAGGGGGCGAGATAATTCACCCCTCCACTTT | TRBJ1-6 | . | TRBV10-3 | .
CASSPQGIRTDTQYF | TGTGCCAGCTCACCCCAGGGGATACGCACAGATACGCAGTATTTT | TRBJ2-3 | . | TRBV18 | .
CASSEGTGESGELFF | TGTGCCAGCAGTGAAGGGACAGGGGAGTCCGGGGAGCTGTTTTTT | TRBJ2-2 | . | TRBV2 | TRBD1
CASSSRRSNEKLFF | TGTGCCAGCAGTTCCAGGCGATCGAATGAAAAACTGTTTTTT | TRBJ1-4 | . | TRBV28 | .
CASSSRLAREQYF | TGTGCCAGCAGCTCCCGACTAGCGAGGGAGCAGTACTTC | TRBJ2-7 | . | TRBV28 | TRBD2
CASFNSGGSFTDTQYF | TGCGCCAGCTTTAATAGCGGGGGCTCTTTCACAGATACGCAGTATTTT | TRBJ2-3 | once | TRBV5-1 | TRBD2
CASSWDRSQETQYF | TGCGCCAGCAGCTGGGACAGAAGCCAAGAGACCCAGTACTTC | TRBJ2-5 | . | TRBV5-1 | TRBD1
CAWSVGTGGYISNQPQHF | TGTGCCTGGAGTGTGGGGACAGGGGGCTATATTAGCAATCAGCCCCAGCATTTT | TRBJ1-5 | . | TRBV30 | TRBD1
CASSYDSFMETQYF | TGTGCCAGCAGTTACGACTCGTTTATGGAGACCCAGTACTTC | TRBJ2-5 | once | TRBV6-5 | .
CASSSADRINEKLFF | TGCGCCAGCAGCTCTGCCGACAGGATTAATGAAAAACTGTTTTTT | TRBJ1-4 | once | TRBV5-1 | .
CASRPTDSGNTIYF | TGTGCAAGTCGCCCTACAGACTCTGGAAACACCATATATTTT | TRBJ1-3 | . | TRBV12-2 | .
CASSSTGVVEAFF | TGCGCCAGCAGCTCCACAGGGGTGGTTGAAGCTTTCTTT | TRBJ1-1 | . | TRBV5-1 | TRBD1
CASSYSGDTQYF | TGTGCCAGCAGCTACAGCGGCGATACGCAGTATTTT | TRBJ2-3 | . | TRBV12-3/TRBV12-4 | .
CASSSGTPGGETQYF | TGTGCCAGCAGCTCCGGGACACCCGGAGGAGAGACCCAGTACTTC | TRBJ2-5 | . | TRBV7-7 | .
CASSSTGGRLFF | TGTGCCAGCAGTTCGACAGGGGGAAGACTGTTTTTT | TRBJ1-4 | . | TRBV6-5 | TRBD1
CAADRGASDEQFF | TGTGCCGCCGACCGGGGGGCCAGTGATGAGCAGTTCTTC | TRBJ2-1 | . | TRBV7-9 | .
CASSILQRGHYGYTF | TGTGCCAGTAGTATACTACAGCGGGGTCACTATGGCTACACCTTC | TRBJ1-2 | . | TRBV19 | .